Each of the 29 T cell receptor beta chains below was sequenced from the same sample in a study of blood T cell repertoires in COVID-19. Assay used: immunoSEQ multiplex PCR; TCRdb lists only in-frame clones, some missing. The data contain roughly 180,000 clones, roughly four fifths of them singletons. Source material: peripheral blood. These receptors originate from a human donor in a cohort sampled during active COVID-19.

V usage is TRBV12-3 or TRBV12-4 and J usage is TRBJ1-6; no reliable D call. Between the trimmed V and J ends, which lost 6 bases and 15 bases, there was a span of 15 bases. The CDR3 sequence is 12 residues long. The CDR3 region has the DNA TGTGCCAGCAGCCAGCGACCCGGTCTCCTCCACTTT. Residues: CASSQRPGLLHF.

This chain links TRBV6-1 with TRBJ2-2; the match to TRBD2 covers 11 bases. Germline V gives CDR1 MNHNS, CDR2 SASEGT. J was trimmed by 4 bases and V by 4 bases; bases with no gene match: 11. This CDR3 is built from 18 residues. The CDR3 spells CASSALAGGSRGTGELFF. In DNA, the CDR3 is TGTGCCAGCAGTGCCCTAGCGGGGGGCTCGCGGGGCACCGGGGAGCTGTTTTTT.

J is TRBJ1-2 and V is TRBV18; D unresolved. V was clipped by 3 bases and J by 7 bases, with 12 bases between them. The V gene's germline CDR1 is KGHSH and CDR2 LQKENI. The CDR3 loop spans 13 amino acids. For the CDR3, the DNA is TGTGCCAGCTCACCCCCAGGAGGCTCTGGCTACACCTTC. This gives the protein CASSPPGGSGYTF.

The gene calls are TRBV6-5 and TRBJ2-7; 9 bases match TRBD1. CDR3 length: 16 amino acids. Germline V gene data show CDR1 as MNHEY and CDR2 as SVGAGI. V trimming: 0 bases; J trimming: 2 bases; junction bases outside the gene matches: 5. CDR3 in amino acids: CASSYSQQGAAYEQYF. The CDR3 DNA follows: TGTGCCAGCAGTTACTCACAACAGGGGGCTGCCTACGAGCAGTACTTC.

The chain employs TRBV9 and TRBJ1-5; 8 bases are a match to TRBD1. CDR1 and CDR2 (germline): SGDLS, YYNGEE. Trimming removed 3 bases from V and 3 bases from J; junction bases left unmatched: 5. The CDR3 totals 15 residues. The DNA for the CDR3 is TGTGCCAGCAGCGACGGACAGGGTGACAATCAGCCCCAGCATTTT. This translates into CASSDGQGDNQPQHF. Full variable domain (rest looked up from reference TRBV9 and TRBJ1-5): DSGVTQTPKHLITATGQRVTLRCSPRSGDLSVYWYQQSLDQGLQFLIQYYNGEERAKGNILERFSAQQFPDLHSELNLSSLELGDSALYFCASSDGQGDNQPQHFGDGTRLSIL.

This chain connects TRBV11-2 to TRBJ1-1; 9 bases are shared with TRBD1. CDR1 SGHAT and CDR2 FQNNGV come from the germline V gene. The CDR3 sequence is 14 residues long. J lost 7 bases, V lost 5 bases, and 8 bases had no gene match. CDR3 coding DNA: TGTGCCAGCAGCCTCGGACAGGGGACGGGTGAAGCTTTCTTT. It yields the protein CASSLGQGTGEAFF.

This chain connects TRBV5-1 to TRBJ2-3, with no clear D. This CDR3 is built from 12 residues. Germline-derived CDR1 and CDR2 are SGHRS and YFSETQ. Trimming shortened V by 4 bases and J by 2 bases, and 5 bases separated the two germline ends. Here the CDR3 DNA reads TGCGCCAGCAGCACTGCCACAGATACGCAGTATTTT. Protein: CASSTATDTQYF.

The rearrangement uses TRBV6-6 and TRBJ2-7, with unresolved D. The CDR3 is 15 amino acids. Per germline, CDR1 MNHNY and CDR2 SVGAGI (reference sequence). V was cut by 2 bases and J by 3 bases, with 14 bases left in between. CDR3 in amino acids: CASSYGTILSYEQYF. CDR3 coding DNA: TGTGCCAGCAGTTACGGTACCATTCTTAGCTACGAGCAGTACTTC.

The CDR3 here is CASSISPGGNTEAFF. As DNA, the CDR3 is TGTGCCAGTAGTATTTCCCCCGGGGGGAACACTGAAGCTTTCTTT. This chain connects TRBV19 to TRBJ1-1, with a weak D call TRBD1 (5 bases). The V gene lost 3 bases and the J gene lost 1 base, with 12 bases spanning the gap. This CDR3 contains 15 residues. CDR1 and CDR2 from the germline V gene are LNHDA and SQIVND (reference sequence).

The chain recombines TRBV30 with TRBJ1-1; possibly TRBD1 for D (6 bases). Germline lookup yields CDR1 GTSNPN and CDR2 SVGIG (reference sequence). The ends were cut back, 0 bases at V and 11 bases at J, with 10 bases in the middle. CDR3 length: 11 residues. CDR3 residues: CAWSVRDMAFF. The DNA of the CDR3 is TGTGCCTGGAGTGTACGGGACATGGCTTTCTTT.

The chain uses TRBV6-5 and TRBJ1-3; the D gene is possibly TRBD1 (5 bases). Trimming took off 7 bases at V and 0 bases at J, with 13 bases between the two ends. The CDR3 consists of 15 residues. Germline loops: CDR1 MNHEY, CDR2 SVGAGI. CDR3 protein: CASMQGRLSGNTIYF. CDR3 DNA sequence: TGTGCCAGCATGCAGGGCAGGCTCTCTGGAAACACCATATATTTT.

This chain connects TRBV6-5 to TRBJ1-6; 7 nucleotides match TRBD1. In germline, CDR1 is MNHEY, CDR2 SVGAGI. This CDR3 comprises 14 residues. Trimming removed 5 bases from V and 3 bases from J; junction bases left unmatched: 1. CDR3 coding DNA: TGTGCCAGCAGTACAGGGGACTATAATTCACCCCTCCACTTT. It encodes CASSTGDYNSPLHF.

The chain has TRBV27 and TRBJ1-5, with TRBD1 as a possible D gene (5 bases). The V end was cut by 3 bases, the J end by 0 bases, with 9 bases between. Germline CDR1 is MNHEY and CDR2 is SMNVEV (reference sequence). The length of the CDR3 is 15 residues. The DNA of the CDR3 is TGTGCCAGCAGTTTCGGCCAGGGTAGCAATCAGCCCCAGCATTTT. Encoded protein: CASSFGQGSNQPQHF.

The chain employs TRBV5-1 and TRBJ1-4; the D gene is possibly TRBD1 (6 bases). Per germline, CDR1 SGHRS and CDR2 YFSETQ. V was trimmed by 0 bases and J by 8 bases, leaving 14 bases between them. This CDR3 comprises 15 residues. CDR3 protein: CASSLAQGTEEKLFF. CDR3 bases: TGCGCCAGCAGCTTGGCCCAGGGGACGGAAGAAAAACTGTTTTTT.

This clone turned up a few times. CDR3 in amino acids: CASSLGHLYEQYF. In DNA form, the CDR3 reads TGTGCCAGCAGCTTAGGGCACCTCTACGAGCAGTACTTC. The chain couples TRBV7-9 to TRBJ2-7, with D unclear. There are 13 residues in the CDR3. Germline V gene data show CDR1 as SEHNR and CDR2 as FQNEAQ (reference sequence). The V end was cut by 1 base, the J end by 3 bases, with 7 bases between.

The chain employs TRBV14 and TRBJ1-3; no definite D call. The V and J ends lost 1 base and 2 bases respectively, with 6 bases between them. The germline V gene has CDR1 SGHDN and CDR2 FVKESK. The CDR3 is 14 amino acids. The CDR3: CASSQGSAGNTIYF. DNA of the CDR3: TGTGCCAGCAGCCAAGGGTCGGCTGGAAACACCATATATTTT.

The CDR3 sequence: CASSNTETGGKAFF. The CDR3 region has the DNA TGTGCCAGCAGCAACACCGAGACAGGGGGAAAAGCTTTCTTT. V gene TRBV7-9 combines with J gene TRBJ1-1; 9 bases agree with TRBD1. The V and J ends lost 5 bases and 9 bases, in that order; junction bases with no gene match: 10. Germline CDR1 and CDR2: SEHNR and FQNEAQ (reference sequence). The CDR3 runs 14 residues.

This clone turned up a few times. The V and J genes are TRBV5-8 and TRBJ1-5, with D tentatively TRBD1 (6 bases). This CDR3 is 16 amino acids long. Trimming shortened V by 4 bases and J by 0 bases, and 14 bases separated the two germline ends. The germline gives CDR1 SGHTS, CDR2 YDEGEE. The CDR3: CASSTRGRYSNQPQHF. The CDR3 region has the DNA TGTGCCAGCAGCACCAGGGGCCGATATAGCAATCAGCCCCAGCATTTT. Looking up the rest from reference TRBV5-8 and TRBJ1-5 gives the full variable domain: EAGVTQSPTHLIKTRGQQATLRCSPISGHTSVYWYQQALGLGLQFLLWYDEGEERNRGNFPPRFSGRQFPNYSSELNVNALELEDSALYLCASSTRGRYSNQPQHFGDGTRLSIL.

The rearrangement uses TRBV4-1 and TRBJ1-1, with TRBD1 matching 10 bases. Germline lookup yields CDR1 MGHRA and CDR2 YSYEKL. The CDR3 is made up of 17 amino acids. J lost 0 bases, V lost 4 bases, and 8 bases had no gene match. The CDR3 DNA follows: TGCGCCAGCAGCCGGAACCCGGGACAGGGGTTGAACACTGAAGCTTTCTTT. This gives the protein CASSRNPGQGLNTEAFF.

The genes are TRBV5-1 and TRBJ1-1; D gene unclear. Germline V gene data show CDR1 as SGHRS and CDR2 as YFSETQ. V shed 1 base and J shed 3 bases, with 16 bases lying between them. The CDR3 sequence is 16 residues long. The CDR3 is CASSLFPNGRDTEAFF. The CDR3 nucleotides are TGCGCCAGCAGCTTGTTCCCGAACGGCCGGGACACTGAAGCTTTCTTT.

This chain links TRBV14 with TRBJ1-3; no clear D. The germline CDR1 and CDR2 sequences are SGHDN and FVKESK. Trimming removed 1 base from V and 0 bases from J, with 7 bases in between. The CDR3 consists of 15 residues. The CDR3 DNA reads as TGTGCCAGCAGCCAAGGGGCATCCTCTGGAAACACCATATATTTT. Amino acid sequence: CASSQGASSGNTIYF.

This rearrangement joins TRBV19 to TRBJ2-4; no reliable D call. The CDR3 extends over 16 amino acids. Germline CDR1 reads LNHDA; CDR2 reads SQIVND (reference sequence). V was cut by 5 bases and J by 0 bases, with 14 bases left in between. CDR3 in amino acids: CASSPHELLAKNIQYF. CDR3 nucleotide sequence: TGTGCCAGTAGTCCTCACGAACTATTAGCCAAAAACATTCAGTACTTC.

The chain links TRBV5-8 to TRBJ2-3, with D perhaps TRBD1 (5 bases). Between the trimmed V and J ends, which lost 0 bases and 0 bases, there was a span of 8 bases. Per the germline V gene, CDR1 is SGHTS and CDR2 is YDEGEE. The length of the CDR3 is 15 residues. CDR3 protein: CASSLATASTDTQYF. In DNA, the CDR3 is TGTGCCAGCAGCTTGGCGACAGCTAGCACAGATACGCAGTATTTT.

The chain joins TRBV12-3 or TRBV12-4 to TRBJ1-6; no definite D call. There are 13 residues in the CDR3. V lost 2 bases and J lost 11, with 10 bases in between. The CDR3 coding sequence is TGTGCCAGCAGTTTAACCAGGCATACACCCCTCCACTTT. Translation: CASSLTRHTPLHF.

Of note for this clone: Distinct nucleotide sequences in the sample also encode this CDR3. The chain employs TRBV19 and TRBJ1-1; TRBD1 is a possible D gene (5 bases). This CDR3 has 15 amino acids. V was trimmed by 1 base and J by 0 bases, leaving 9 bases between them. Looked up from germline, CDR1 is LNHDA and CDR2 is SQIVND (reference sequence). The CDR3 loop reads CASSIGQGLNTEAFF. The CDR3 nucleotides are TGTGCCAGTAGTATAGGCCAGGGTTTGAACACTGAAGCTTTCTTT.

This chain links TRBV4-1 with TRBJ2-7; 7 bases align to TRBD1. Germline values: CDR1 MGHRA, CDR2 YSYEKL. With 0 bases clipped from V and 12 bases from J, the junction kept 14 bases outside the gene matches. The CDR3 spans 15 residues. Written as DNA, the CDR3 is TGCGCCAGCAGCCAAGACGCCGGGGACAGTGGGCTTGTGTACTTC. Translating gives CASSQDAGDSGLVYF.

The chain employs TRBV6-5 and TRBJ2-2, with D possibly matching TRBD1 (5 bases). Trimming removed 6 bases at V and 2 bases at J, with 10 bases between. This CDR3 region has 14 residues. Germline V gives CDR1 MNHEY, CDR2 SVGAGI. CDR3 DNA sequence: TGTGCCAGCAGGACAGATTTCAACACCGGGGAGCTGTTTTTT. Translation gives CASRTDFNTGELFF.

The DNA of the CDR3 is TGTGCCAGTAGTCTGACCTGGGACAGGGGAGAGACCCAGTACTTC. It yields the protein CASSLTWDRGETQYF. The chain links TRBV19 to TRBJ2-5; 10 bases match TRBD1. Germline lookup yields CDR1 LNHDA and CDR2 SQIVND (reference sequence). The J segment lost 4 bases and the V segment lost 5 bases, leaving 7 bases of the junction unmatched. The CDR3 spans 15 residues.

The CDR3 protein is CASRPDRGTEAFF. CDR3 coding DNA: TGTGCCAGCAGACCGGACAGGGGGACTGAAGCTTTCTTT. The genes are TRBV6-5 and TRBJ1-1; 10 bases are shared with TRBD1. CDR1 is MNHEY and CDR2 is SVGAGI in the germline V gene. The CDR3 loop spans 13 amino acids. The ends lost 6 bases at V and 5 bases at J; junction bases unmatched: 3.